This T cell receptor beta chain was recorded in a study of T-cell reconstitution after alpha-beta-depleted transplantation in children. Study-wide results and limits: The study reportedly traced alpha-beta T cells about two months after transplant to several hundred expanded graft clones. Some patients owed their high day-60 TCRbeta diversity to surviving recipient T cells and thymic progenitors. One year after transplant, T-cell counts and diversity came mostly from newly produced T cells.

On this clonotype itself: Its cognate antigen is unknown.

In germline, CDR1 is DFQATT, CDR2 SNEGSKA (reference sequence). V was pared by 1 base and J by 6 bases, with 13 bases between. The CDR3 is made up of 14 amino acids. Unique molecular identifiers tagged the TCRbeta library. TCRdb reanalysed the PCR reads using MiXCR and keeps one entry per CDR3 protein. In the table there are about 440,000 distinct CDR3 sequences, 43% of which are singletons. Sample: PBMCs, taken before TCRalphabeta/CD19-depleted stem cell transplant. The sequence derives from a girl aged 2-10 years with aplastic anemia, due to receive a stem cell transplant. This chain uses TRBV20-1 with TRBJ2-1; weak D call: TRBD1 (5 bases). CDR3 in DNA: TGCAGTGCTAGAGTACCAGGGCGGATCAATGAGCAGTTCTTC. It encodes CSARVPGRINEQFF.